These 18 T cell receptor beta chains share one sample of origin, sequenced in a study of cytomegalovirus exposure and HLA in healthy donors. Primers included in the PCR were 60 Vbeta and 13 Jbeta primers. Data came from immunoSEQ multiplex PCR; TCRdb stores just in-frame clones and leaves some out. The sample holds 100,000 or so clones, 81% seen once. The sequenced sample was PBMCs. The receptors derive from a man aged 40-50 years in good health and CMV-seropositive.

A few counts support this clone. J is TRBJ2-5 and V is TRBV27; maybe TRBD2 (5 bases). This CDR3 region has 14 residues. From germline, CDR1 is MNHEY and CDR2 SMNVEV (reference sequence). Trimming removed 4 bases from V and 1 base from J, with 10 bases in between. The CDR3 DNA is TGTGCCAGCAGTTCTGCTAGCAGCCAAGAGACCCAGTACTTC. Translating gives CASSSASSQETQYF.

The rearrangement links TRBV19 to TRBJ1-5; TRBD1 is a possible D gene (6 bases). CDR3 length: 14 amino acids. V was shortened by 5 bases and J by 4 bases, with 12 bases between the two germline ends. Germline values: CDR1 LNHDA, CDR2 SQIVND (reference sequence). The CDR3 sequence is CASSSDRRNQPQHF. The DNA of the CDR3 is TGTGCCAGTAGTTCTGACAGGAGAAATCAGCCCCAGCATTTT.

The chain recombines TRBV5-4 with TRBJ2-7; 10 bases fit TRBD2. This CDR3 is built from 15 residues. The germline V gene encodes CDR1 SGHNT and CDR2 YYREEE (reference sequence). V lost 0 bases, J lost 6 bases, and 6 bases stayed unmatched. For the CDR3, the DNA is TGTGCCAGCAGCTTGGACGGACTAGCGGTTATCGAGCAGTACTTC. Protein product: CASSLDGLAVIEQYF.

This chain joins TRBV7-3 and TRBJ2-1; 9 bases fit TRBD2. The CDR3 sequence is 16 residues long. CDR1 is SGHTA and CDR2 is FQGTGA in the germline V gene. Germline trimming cut 3 bases from V and 6 bases from J; bases unmatched to any gene: 9. CDR3 protein: CASSFGTSSTGNEQFF. The CDR3 DNA sequence: TGTGCCAGCAGCTTCGGGACTAGCTCTACGGGCAATGAGCAGTTCTTC.

This sequence joins TRBV29-1 and TRBJ1-1, with a possible D match to TRBD1 (5 bases). V lost 4 bases, J lost 4 bases, and 16 bases lay in between. There are 14 residues in the CDR3. CDR1 and CDR2 (germline): SQVTM, ANQGSEA. CDR3 in DNA: TGCAGCGTTGGGGGACTCGGGGCACGCACTGAAGCTTTCTTT. This encodes CSVGGLGARTEAFF.

The CDR3 DNA sequence: TGTGCCAGCTCACCAGGGAGTGGTCAAGAGACCCAGTACTTC. Translation: CASSPGSGQETQYF. The chain couples TRBV18 to TRBJ2-5, with TRBD2 as a possible D gene (5 bases). This CDR3 is 14 amino acids long. Germline V gives CDR1 KGHSH, CDR2 LQKENI. The V gene lost 2 bases and the J gene lost 2 bases, with 9 bases spanning the gap.

The chain uses TRBV7-8 and TRBJ2-7; possibly TRBD2 for D (6 bases). The CDR3 spans 15 residues. Germline V CDR1 and CDR2: SGHVS, FQNEAQ. Trimming took 1 base from V and 1 from J, leaving 11 bases between them. The CDR3 bases are TGTGCCAGCAGCTTAGTAGGAGGGTTTTCCTACGAGCAGTACTTC. This sequence encodes CASSLVGGFSYEQYF.

The chain employs TRBV13 and TRBJ2-5; a weak D match, TRBD2 (6 bases). The germline V and J ends were trimmed by 2 bases and 4 bases, with 8 bases remaining between them. In germline, CDR1 is PRHDT, CDR2 FYEKMQ (reference sequence). The CDR3 is 13 amino acids. CDR3 in DNA: TGTGCCAGCAGCTTATACGGGGGAGAGACCCAGTACTTC. This sequence encodes CASSLYGGETQYF. The full variable domain, completed using reference TRBV13 and TRBJ2-5, is AAGVIQSPRHLIKEKRETATLKCYPIPRHDTVYWYQQGPGQDPQFLISFYEKMQSDKGSIPDRFSAQQFSDYHSELNMSSLELGDSALYFCASSLYGGETQYFGPGTRLLVL.

V is TRBV28 and J is TRBJ2-2, with TRBD2 matching 13 bases. CDR1 and CDR2 from the germline V gene are MDHEN and SYDVKM. V dropped 4 bases and J dropped 5; count of bases not matched to a gene: 4. CDR3 length: 16 residues. For the CDR3, the DNA is TGTGCCAGCAGTTGGGGGACTAGCGGGACTACCGGGGAGCTGTTTTTT. Translated, it gives CASSWGTSGTTGELFF.

This clone was seen a handful of times. The chain carries TRBV7-3 and TRBJ2-2, with D tentatively TRBD1 (6 bases). This CDR3 has 12 amino acids. Trimming stripped 1 base from V and 11 bases from J, with 8 bases between. Per germline, CDR1 SGHTA and CDR2 FQGTGA. CDR3 region: CASSLRGGELFF. In DNA form, the CDR3 reads TGTGCCAGCAGCTTAAGAGGGGGAGAGCTGTTTTTT.

This clone has just a few counts. The gene calls are TRBV13 and TRBJ2-3; D ambiguous. Germline V gives CDR1 PRHDT, CDR2 FYEKMQ (reference sequence). Trimming left V 2 bases short and J 12 bases short, with 15 bases between. The CDR3 is 13 amino acids. This chain's CDR3 is CASSLNFENSQYF. The CDR3 DNA reads as TGTGCCAGCAGCTTAAATTTTGAGAACAGCCAGTATTTT.

The V gene is TRBV7-8, the J gene TRBJ2-2; 8 nucleotides align to TRBD1. The CDR3 sequence is 15 residues long. The germline V gene has CDR1 SGHVS and CDR2 FQNEAQ. Germline trimming cut 7 bases from V and 6 bases from J; bases unmatched to any gene: 10. The CDR3 is CASTWTGMVAGELFF. CDR3 sequence (DNA): TGTGCCAGCACCTGGACAGGGATGGTAGCCGGGGAGCTGTTTTTT.

V and J are TRBV19 and TRBJ1-1; perhaps TRBD1 as D (6 bases). The ends were cut back, 2 bases at V and 1 base at J, with 8 bases in the middle. The CDR3 spans 14 residues. The germline V gene encodes CDR1 LNHDA and CDR2 SQIVND (reference sequence). Here the CDR3 reads CASSIPGQNTEAFF. CDR3 nucleotides: TGTGCCAGTAGTATACCGGGACAGAACACTGAAGCTTTCTTT. Complete variable domain (other parts from reference TRBV19 and TRBJ1-1): DGGITQSPKYLFRKEGQNVTLSCEQNLNHDAMYWYRQDPGQGLRLIYYSQIVNDFQKGDIAEGYSVSREKKESFPLTVTSAQKNPTAFYLCASSIPGQNTEAFFGQGTRLTVV.

This chain connects TRBV28 to TRBJ1-1; D is perhaps TRBD1 (6 bases). The V and J ends lost 6 bases and 5 bases respectively, with 19 bases between them. This CDR3 region has 15 residues. CDR1 is MDHEN and CDR2 is SYDVKM in the germline V gene. Here the CDR3 reads CASSPISRGETEAFF. The CDR3 DNA is TGTGCCAGCAGCCCCATTTCCAGGGGCGAAACTGAAGCTTTCTTT.

Written as DNA, the CDR3 is TGTGCCAGCAGTTTATTACCGGGACAGGGGGGGAACACTGAAGCTTTCTTT. Translated: CASSLLPGQGGNTEAFF. This rearrangement joins TRBV28 to TRBJ1-1; TRBD1 agrees at 11 bases. Germline-derived CDR1 and CDR2 are MDHEN and SYDVKM. V was clipped by 1 base and J by 1 base; unmatched bases: 5. There are 17 residues in the CDR3.

The V call is TRBV19, the J call TRBJ2-1, with D unresolved. Looked up from germline, CDR1 is LNHDA and CDR2 is SQIVND (reference sequence). The ends were cut back, 3 bases at V and 0 bases at J, with 9 bases in the middle. CDR3 length equals 15 residues. Here the CDR3 DNA reads TGTGCCAGTAGTATCCAGACTGTCTCCTACAATGAGCAGTTCTTC. Translation: CASSIQTVSYNEQFF. Filled out from reference TRBV19 and TRBJ2-1, the complete variable domain reads DGGITQSPKYLFRKEGQNVTLSCEQNLNHDAMYWYRQDPGQGLRLIYYSQIVNDFQKGDIAEGYSVSREKKESFPLTVTSAQKNPTAFYLCASSIQTVSYNEQFFGPGTRLTVL.

CDR3 sequence reads: CASKTVAGGLNEQYF. CDR3 DNA: TGTGCCAGTAAGACCGTAGCGGGAGGTCTCAACGAGCAGTACTTC. This chain joins TRBV19 and TRBJ2-7; 10 nucleotides match TRBD2. There are 15 residues in the CDR3. Germline V gene sequence: CDR1 LNHDA, CDR2 SQIVND (reference sequence). V trimming: 7 bases; J trimming: 5 bases; junction bases outside the gene matches: 11.

J is TRBJ2-1 and V is TRBV28; 11 nucleotides match TRBD1. The CDR3 extends over 16 amino acids. The J segment lost 5 bases and the V segment lost 3 bases, leaving 6 bases of the junction unmatched. Germline assignment: CDR1 MDHEN and CDR2 SYDVKM. The CDR3 DNA reads as TGTGCCAGCAGTTTCACCGGGACAGGGGGACACAATGAGCAGTTCTTC. It encodes CASSFTGTGGHNEQFF.